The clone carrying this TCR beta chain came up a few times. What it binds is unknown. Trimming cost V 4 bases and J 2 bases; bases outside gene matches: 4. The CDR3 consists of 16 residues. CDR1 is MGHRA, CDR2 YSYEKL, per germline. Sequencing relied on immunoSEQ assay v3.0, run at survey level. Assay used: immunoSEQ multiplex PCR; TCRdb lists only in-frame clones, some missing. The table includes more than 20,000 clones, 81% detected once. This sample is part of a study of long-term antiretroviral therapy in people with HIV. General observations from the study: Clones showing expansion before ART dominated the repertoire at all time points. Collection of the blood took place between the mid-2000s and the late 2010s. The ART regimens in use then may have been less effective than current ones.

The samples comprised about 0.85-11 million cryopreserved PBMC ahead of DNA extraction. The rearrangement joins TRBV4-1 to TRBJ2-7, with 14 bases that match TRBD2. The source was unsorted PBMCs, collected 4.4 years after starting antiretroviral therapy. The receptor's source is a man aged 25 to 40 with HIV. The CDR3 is CASSPVTSGGAYEQYF. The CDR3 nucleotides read TGCGCCAGCAGCCCCGTGACTAGCGGGGGGGCCTACGAGCAGTACTTC.